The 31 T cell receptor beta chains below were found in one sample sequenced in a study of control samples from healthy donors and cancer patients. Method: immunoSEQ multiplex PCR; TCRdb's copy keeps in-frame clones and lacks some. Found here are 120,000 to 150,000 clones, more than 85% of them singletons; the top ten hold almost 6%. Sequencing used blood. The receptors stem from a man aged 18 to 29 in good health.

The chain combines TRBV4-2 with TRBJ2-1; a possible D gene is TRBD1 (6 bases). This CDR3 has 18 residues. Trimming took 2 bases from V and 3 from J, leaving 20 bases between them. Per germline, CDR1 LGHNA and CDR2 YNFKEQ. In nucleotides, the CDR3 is TGTGCCAGCAGCCAAAAAACCGGGACACACACTAACTACAATGAGCAGTTCTTC. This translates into CASSQKTGTHTNYNEQFF.

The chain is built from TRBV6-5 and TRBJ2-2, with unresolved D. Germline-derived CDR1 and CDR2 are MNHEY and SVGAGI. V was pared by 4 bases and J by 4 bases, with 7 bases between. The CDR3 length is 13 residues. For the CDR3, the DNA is TGTGCCAGCAGTTCTCACAGCACCGGGGAGCTGTTTTTT. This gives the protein CASSSHSTGELFF.

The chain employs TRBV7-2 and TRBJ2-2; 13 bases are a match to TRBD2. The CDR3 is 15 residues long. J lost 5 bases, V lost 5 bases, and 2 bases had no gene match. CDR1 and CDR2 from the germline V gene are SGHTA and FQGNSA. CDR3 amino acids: CASSLLAGGTGELFF. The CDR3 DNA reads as TGTGCCAGCAGCCTACTAGCGGGAGGGACCGGGGAGCTGTTTTTT.

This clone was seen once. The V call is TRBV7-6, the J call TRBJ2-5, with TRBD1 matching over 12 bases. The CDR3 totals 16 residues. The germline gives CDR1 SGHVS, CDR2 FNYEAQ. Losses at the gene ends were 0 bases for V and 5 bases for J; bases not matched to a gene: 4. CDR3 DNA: TGTGCCAGCAGCTTAGCGGGGACAGGGGGCTTTGAGACCCAGTACTTC. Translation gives CASSLAGTGGFETQYF.

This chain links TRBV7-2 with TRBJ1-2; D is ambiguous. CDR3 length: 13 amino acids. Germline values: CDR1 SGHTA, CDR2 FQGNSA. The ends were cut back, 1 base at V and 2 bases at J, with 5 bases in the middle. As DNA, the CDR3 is TGTGCCAGCAGCTTAGGACAAAACTATGGCTACACCTTC. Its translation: CASSLGQNYGYTF. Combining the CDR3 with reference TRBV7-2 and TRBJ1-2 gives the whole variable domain GAGVSQSPSNKVTEKGKDVELRCDPISGHTALYWYRQSLGQGLEFLIYFQGNSAPDKSGLPSDRFSAERTGGSVSTLTIQRTQQEDSAVYLCASSLGQNYGYTFGSGTRLTVV.

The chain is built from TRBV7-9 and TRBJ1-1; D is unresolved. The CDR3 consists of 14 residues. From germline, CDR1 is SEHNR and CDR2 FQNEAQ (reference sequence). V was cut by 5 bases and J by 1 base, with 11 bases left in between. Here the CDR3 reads CASSPTVGNTEAFF. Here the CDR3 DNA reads TGTGCCAGCAGCCCAACAGTGGGGAACACTGAAGCTTTCTTT.

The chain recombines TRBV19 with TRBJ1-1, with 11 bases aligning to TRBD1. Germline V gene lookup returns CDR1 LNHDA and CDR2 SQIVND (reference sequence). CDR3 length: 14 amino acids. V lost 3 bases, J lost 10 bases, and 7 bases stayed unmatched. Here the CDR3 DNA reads TGTGCCAGTAGTATGTGGACAGGGGGCGGTGGAGCTTTCTTT. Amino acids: CASSMWTGGGGAFF.

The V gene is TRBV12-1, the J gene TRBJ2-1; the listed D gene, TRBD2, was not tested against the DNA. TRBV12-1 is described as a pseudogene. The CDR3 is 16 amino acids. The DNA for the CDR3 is TGTGCCAGCAGCTTACCGACTAGCGGGAGAAGGAATGAGCAGTTCTTC. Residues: CASSLPTSGRRNEQFF.

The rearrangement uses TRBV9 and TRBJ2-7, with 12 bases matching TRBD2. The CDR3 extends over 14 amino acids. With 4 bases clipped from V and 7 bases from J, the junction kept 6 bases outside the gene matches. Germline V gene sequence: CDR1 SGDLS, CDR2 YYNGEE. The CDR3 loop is CASSKRTSGIEQYF. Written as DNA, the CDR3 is TGTGCCAGCAGCAAGCGGACTAGCGGGATTGAGCAGTACTTC.

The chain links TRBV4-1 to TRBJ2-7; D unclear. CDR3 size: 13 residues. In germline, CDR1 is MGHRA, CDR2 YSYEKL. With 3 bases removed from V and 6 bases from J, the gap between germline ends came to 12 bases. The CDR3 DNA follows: TGCGCCAGCAGCCAGACCCCCCTCCGCGAGCAGTACTTC. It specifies CASSQTPLREQYF.

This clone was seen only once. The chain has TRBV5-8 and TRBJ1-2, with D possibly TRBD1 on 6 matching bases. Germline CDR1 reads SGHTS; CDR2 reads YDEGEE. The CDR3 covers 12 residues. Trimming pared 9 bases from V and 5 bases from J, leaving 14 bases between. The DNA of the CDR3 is TGTGCCACCAGAGGGGGGGGTTATGGCTACACCTTC. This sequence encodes CATRGGGYGYTF.

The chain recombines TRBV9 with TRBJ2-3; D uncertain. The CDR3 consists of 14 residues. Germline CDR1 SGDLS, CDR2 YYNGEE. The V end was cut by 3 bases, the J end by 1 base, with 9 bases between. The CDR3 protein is CASSAWAGTDTQYF. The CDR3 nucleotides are TGTGCCAGCAGCGCCTGGGCAGGCACAGATACGCAGTATTTT.

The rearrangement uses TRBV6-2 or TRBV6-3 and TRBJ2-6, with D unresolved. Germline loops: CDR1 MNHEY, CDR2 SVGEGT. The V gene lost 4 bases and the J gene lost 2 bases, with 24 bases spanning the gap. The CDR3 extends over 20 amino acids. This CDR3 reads CASSSPPYLLSDPGANVLTF. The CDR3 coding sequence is TGTGCCAGCAGTTCTCCGCCCTATCTTCTGTCTGATCCTGGGGCCAACGTCCTGACTTTC.

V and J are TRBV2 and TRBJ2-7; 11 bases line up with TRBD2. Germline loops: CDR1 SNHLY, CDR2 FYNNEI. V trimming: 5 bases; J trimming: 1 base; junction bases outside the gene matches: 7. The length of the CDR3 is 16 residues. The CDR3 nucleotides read TGTGCCAGCAGTTCCCGGACTAGCGGGTTGTCCTACGAGCAGTACTTC. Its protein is CASSSRTSGLSYEQYF.

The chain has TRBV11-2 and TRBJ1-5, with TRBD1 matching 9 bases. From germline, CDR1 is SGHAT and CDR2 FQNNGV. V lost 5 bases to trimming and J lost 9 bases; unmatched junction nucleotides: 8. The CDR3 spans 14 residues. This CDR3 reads CASSQGTGNPPQHF. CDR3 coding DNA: TGTGCCAGCAGCCAAGGGACAGGGAACCCGCCCCAGCATTTT.

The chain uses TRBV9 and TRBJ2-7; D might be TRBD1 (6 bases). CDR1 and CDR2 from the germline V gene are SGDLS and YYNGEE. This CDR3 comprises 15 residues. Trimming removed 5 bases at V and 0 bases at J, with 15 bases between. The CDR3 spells CASSETGSSSYEQYF. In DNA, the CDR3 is TGTGCCAGCAGTGAAACAGGGAGCAGCTCCTACGAGCAGTACTTC.

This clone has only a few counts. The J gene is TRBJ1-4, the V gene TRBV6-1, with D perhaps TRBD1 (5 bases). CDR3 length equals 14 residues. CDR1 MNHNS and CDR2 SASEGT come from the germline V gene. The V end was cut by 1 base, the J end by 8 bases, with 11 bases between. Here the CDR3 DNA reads TGTGCCAGCAGTGAAGTGGCAGGGTTGGAAAAACTGTTTTTT. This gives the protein CASSEVAGLEKLFF.

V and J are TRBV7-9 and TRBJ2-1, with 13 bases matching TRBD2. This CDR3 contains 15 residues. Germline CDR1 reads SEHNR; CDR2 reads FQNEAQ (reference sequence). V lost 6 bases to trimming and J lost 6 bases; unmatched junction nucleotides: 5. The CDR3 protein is CASRLLAGGPNEQFF. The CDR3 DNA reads TGTGCCAGCAGGTTACTAGCGGGGGGGCCCAATGAGCAGTTCTTC.

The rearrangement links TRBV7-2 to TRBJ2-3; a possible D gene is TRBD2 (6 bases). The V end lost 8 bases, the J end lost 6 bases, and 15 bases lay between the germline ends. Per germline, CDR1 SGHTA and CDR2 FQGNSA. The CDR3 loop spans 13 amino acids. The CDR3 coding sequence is TGTGCCAGCGGGGGAGGCCGGGGCGATACGCAGTATTTT. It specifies CASGGGRGDTQYF. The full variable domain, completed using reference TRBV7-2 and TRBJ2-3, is GAGVSQSPSNKVTEKGKDVELRCDPISGHTALYWYRQSLGQGLEFLIYFQGNSAPDKSGLPSDRFSAERTGGSVSTLTIQRTQQEDSAVYLCASGGGRGDTQYFGPGTRLTVL.

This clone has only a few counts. Here the CDR3 reads CASSYSGGFEAFF. For the CDR3, the DNA is TGTGCCAGCAGTTACTCAGGCGGGTTTGAAGCTTTCTTT. This sequence joins TRBV6-5 and TRBJ1-1, with no clear D. The germline V gene has CDR1 MNHEY and CDR2 SVGAGI. The CDR3 loop spans 13 amino acids. V gave up 0 bases and J gave up 7 bases, with 9 bases separating them.

The CDR3 loop reads CAAVGGGSEQYF. The CDR3 bases are TGTGCGGCGGTCGGGGGGGGGTCCGAGCAGTACTTC. The V gene is TRBV30, the J gene TRBJ2-7, with 8 bases fitting TRBD2. The germline gives CDR1 GTSNPN, CDR2 SVGIG (reference sequence). The length of the CDR3 is 12 residues.

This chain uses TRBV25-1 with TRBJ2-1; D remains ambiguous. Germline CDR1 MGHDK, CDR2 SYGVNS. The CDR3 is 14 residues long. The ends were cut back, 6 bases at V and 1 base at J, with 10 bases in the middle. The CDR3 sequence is CASSTLGSYNEQFF. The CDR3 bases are TGTGCCAGCAGCACTTTAGGGTCCTACAATGAGCAGTTCTTC.

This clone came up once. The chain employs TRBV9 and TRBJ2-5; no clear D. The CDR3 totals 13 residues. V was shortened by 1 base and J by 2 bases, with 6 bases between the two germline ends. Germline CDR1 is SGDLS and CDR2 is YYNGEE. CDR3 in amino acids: CASSVREQETQYF. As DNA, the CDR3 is TGTGCCAGCAGCGTAAGGGAACAAGAGACCCAGTACTTC.

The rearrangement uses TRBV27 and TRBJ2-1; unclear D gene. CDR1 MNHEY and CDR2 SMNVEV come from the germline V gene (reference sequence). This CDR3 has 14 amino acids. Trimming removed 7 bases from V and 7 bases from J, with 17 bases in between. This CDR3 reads CASTPRGLRNEQFF. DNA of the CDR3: TGTGCCAGCACCCCCCGTGGGCTCAGGAATGAGCAGTTCTTC.

CDR3 amino acids: CASSRLGWGTQYF. In nucleotides, the CDR3 is TGTGCCAGCAGCCGACTAGGGTGGGGGACCCAGTACTTC. The J gene is TRBJ2-5, the V gene TRBV25-1, with D tentatively TRBD2 (6 bases). This CDR3 region has 13 residues. The germline V gene has CDR1 MGHDK and CDR2 SYGVNS. The V and J ends lost 6 bases and 7 bases respectively, with 15 bases between them.

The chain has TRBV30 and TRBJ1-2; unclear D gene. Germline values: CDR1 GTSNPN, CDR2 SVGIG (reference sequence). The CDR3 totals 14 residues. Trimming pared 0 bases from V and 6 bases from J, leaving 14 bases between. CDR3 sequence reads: CAWSVSLPGDGYTF. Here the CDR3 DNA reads TGTGCCTGGAGTGTAAGTCTTCCGGGTGATGGCTACACCTTC.

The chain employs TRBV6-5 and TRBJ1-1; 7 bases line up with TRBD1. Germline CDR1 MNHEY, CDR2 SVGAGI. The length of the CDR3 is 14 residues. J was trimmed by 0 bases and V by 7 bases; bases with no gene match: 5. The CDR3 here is CASTRQGVNTEAFF. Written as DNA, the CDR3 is TGTGCCAGCACCCGGCAGGGGGTGAACACTGAAGCTTTCTTT.

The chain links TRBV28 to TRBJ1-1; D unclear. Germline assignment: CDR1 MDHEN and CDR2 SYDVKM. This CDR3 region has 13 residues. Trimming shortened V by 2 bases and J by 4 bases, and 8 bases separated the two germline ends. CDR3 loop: CASSLGRATEAFF. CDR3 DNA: TGTGCCAGCAGTTTAGGTAGGGCCACTGAAGCTTTCTTT.

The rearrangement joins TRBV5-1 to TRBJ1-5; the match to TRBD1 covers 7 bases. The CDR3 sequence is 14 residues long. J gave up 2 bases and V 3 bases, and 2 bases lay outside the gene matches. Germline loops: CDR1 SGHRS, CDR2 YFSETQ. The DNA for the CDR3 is TGCGCCAGCAGCTCGGGGACAGGCAATCAGCCCCAGCATTTT. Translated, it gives CASSSGTGNQPQHF.

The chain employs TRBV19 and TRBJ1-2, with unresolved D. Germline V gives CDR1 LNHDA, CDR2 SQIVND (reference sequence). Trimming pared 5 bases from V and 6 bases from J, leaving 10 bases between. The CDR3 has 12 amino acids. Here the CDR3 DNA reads TGTGCCAGTAGTCTGGGGAAGAATGGCTACACCTTC. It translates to CASSLGKNGYTF.

The CDR3 is CARSSTMGRLYNEQFF. In nucleotides, the CDR3 is TGTGCCAGAAGCTCGACCATGGGTCGCCTTTACAATGAGCAGTTCTTC. The rearrangement joins TRBV5-3 to TRBJ2-1; D uncertain. TRBV5-3 is marked as an open reading frame, function uncertain. V gave up 3 bases and J gave up 4 bases, with 17 bases separating them. This CDR3 region has 16 residues.